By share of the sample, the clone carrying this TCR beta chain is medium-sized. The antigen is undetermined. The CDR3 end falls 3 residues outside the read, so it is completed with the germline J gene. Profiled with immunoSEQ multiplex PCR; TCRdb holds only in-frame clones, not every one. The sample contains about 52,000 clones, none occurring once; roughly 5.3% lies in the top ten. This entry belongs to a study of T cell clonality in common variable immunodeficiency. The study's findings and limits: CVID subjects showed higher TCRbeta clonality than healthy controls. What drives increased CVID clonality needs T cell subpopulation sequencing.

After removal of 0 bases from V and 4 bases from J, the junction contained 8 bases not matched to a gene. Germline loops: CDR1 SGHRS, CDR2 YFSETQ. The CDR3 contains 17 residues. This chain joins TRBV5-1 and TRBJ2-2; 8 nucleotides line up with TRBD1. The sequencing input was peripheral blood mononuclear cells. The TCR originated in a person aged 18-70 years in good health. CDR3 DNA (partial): TGCGCCAGCAGCTTGGCCATGGGGACAGGAGTCACCGGGGAG. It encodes CASSLAMGTGVTGE. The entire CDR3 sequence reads CASSLAMGTGVTGELFF.